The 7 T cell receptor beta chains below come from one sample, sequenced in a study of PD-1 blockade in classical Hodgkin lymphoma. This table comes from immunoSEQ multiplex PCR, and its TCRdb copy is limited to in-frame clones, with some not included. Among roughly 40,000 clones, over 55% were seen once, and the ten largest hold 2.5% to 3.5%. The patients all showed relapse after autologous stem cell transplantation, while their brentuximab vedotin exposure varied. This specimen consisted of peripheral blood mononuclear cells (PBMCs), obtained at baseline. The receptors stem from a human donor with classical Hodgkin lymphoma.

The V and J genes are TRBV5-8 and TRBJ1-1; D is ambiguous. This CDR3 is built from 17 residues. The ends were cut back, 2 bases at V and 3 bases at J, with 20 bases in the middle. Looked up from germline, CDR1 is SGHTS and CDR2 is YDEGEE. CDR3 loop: CASSLTHFSREDTEAFF. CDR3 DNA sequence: TGTGCCAGCAGCTTAACCCATTTCTCTCGGGAGGACACTGAAGCTTTCTTT.

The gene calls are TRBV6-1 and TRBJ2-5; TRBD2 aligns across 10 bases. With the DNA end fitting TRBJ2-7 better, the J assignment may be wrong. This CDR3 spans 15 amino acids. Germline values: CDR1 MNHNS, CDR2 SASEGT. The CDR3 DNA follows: TGTGCCAGCAGTGATCCCGGACTAGCGGCCTACGAGCAGTACTTC. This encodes CASSDPGLAAYEQYF.

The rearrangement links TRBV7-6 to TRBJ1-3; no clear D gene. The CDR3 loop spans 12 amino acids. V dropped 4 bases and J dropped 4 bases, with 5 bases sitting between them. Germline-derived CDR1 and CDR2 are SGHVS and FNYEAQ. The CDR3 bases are TGTGCCAGCAGCTGGAGAGGAAACACCATATATTTT. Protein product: CASSWRGNTIYF.

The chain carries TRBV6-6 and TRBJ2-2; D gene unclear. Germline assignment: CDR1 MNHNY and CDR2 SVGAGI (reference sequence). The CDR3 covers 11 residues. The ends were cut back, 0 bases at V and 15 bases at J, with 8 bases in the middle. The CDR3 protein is CASSYSNVVFF. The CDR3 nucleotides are TGTGCCAGCAGTTACTCGAACGTGGTGTTTTTT.

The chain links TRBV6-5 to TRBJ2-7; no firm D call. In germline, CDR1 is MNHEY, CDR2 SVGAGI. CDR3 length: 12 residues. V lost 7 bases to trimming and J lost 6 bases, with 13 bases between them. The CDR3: CASTHLGAEQYF. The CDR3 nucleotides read TGTGCCAGCACCCACCTCGGTGCCGAGCAGTACTTC.

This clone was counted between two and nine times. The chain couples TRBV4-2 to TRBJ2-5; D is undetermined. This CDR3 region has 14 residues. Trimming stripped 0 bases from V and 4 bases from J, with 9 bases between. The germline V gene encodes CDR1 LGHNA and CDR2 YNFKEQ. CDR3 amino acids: CASSQDPGSETQYF. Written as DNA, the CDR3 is TGTGCCAGCAGCCAAGATCCGGGTTCAGAGACCCAGTACTTC.

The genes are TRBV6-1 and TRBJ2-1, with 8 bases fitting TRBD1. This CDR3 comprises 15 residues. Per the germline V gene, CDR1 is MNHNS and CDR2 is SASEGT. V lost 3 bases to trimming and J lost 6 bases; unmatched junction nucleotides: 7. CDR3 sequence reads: CASSEGRGLSNEQFF. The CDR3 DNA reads TGTGCCAGCAGTGAGGGCAGGGGGCTAAGCAATGAGCAGTTCTTC.